These 11 T cell receptor beta chains were all obtained from the same sample, sequenced in a study of vaccination and CD4 T cells after COVID-19. Treatment described: approximately 11-day PBMC culture with coronavirus spike peptide pools or control peptides (ViraFEST assay). Their cognate antigens are unknown. Sequencing of cultured CD4+ T cell DNA used the Oncomine TCR Beta short-read assay. TCRdb independently ran MiXCR on the PCR reads; one entry per CDR3 protein. The repertoire includes more than 6,000 distinct CDR3 sequences, about 70% of them detected once, and 20% sits in the top ten. The source material was cultured CD4+ T cells from blood, sampled after SARS-CoV-2 vaccination. These receptors were collected from a human donor with COVID-19.

The chain employs TRBV7-2 and TRBJ1-5; TRBD1 is a possible D gene (5 bases). In germline, CDR1 is SGHTA, CDR2 FQGNSA. V was shortened by 3 bases and J by 1 base, with 7 bases between the two germline ends. CDR3 length equals 14 residues. DNA of the CDR3: TGTGCCAGCAGCTTCCGGGACAGCAATCAGCCCCAGCATTTT. Its protein is CASSFRDSNQPQHF.

The V gene is TRBV6-1, the J gene TRBJ2-7; TRBD1 agrees at 7 bases. J lost 3 bases, V lost 10 bases, and 12 bases had no gene match. Looked up from germline, CDR1 is MNHNS and CDR2 is SASEGT. CDR3 length equals 14 residues. Here the CDR3 DNA reads TGTGCCACCGGAGGAGCAGGGGGTCTCTACGAGCAGTACTTC. Translating gives CATGGAGGLYEQYF.

The chain is built from TRBV10-1 and TRBJ2-5; D is possibly TRBD2 (5 bases). This CDR3 spans 15 amino acids. The V end was cut by 11 bases, the J end by 0 bases, with 19 bases between. Germline-derived CDR1 and CDR2 are WNHNN and SYGVQD (reference sequence). In DNA form, the CDR3 reads TGCGCCTCCTGCGGCGGGTTAAGGTACCAAGAGACCCAGTACTTC. It yields the protein CASCGGLRYQETQYF.

This rearrangement joins TRBV6-1 to TRBJ1-5; TRBD1 agrees at 8 bases. J lost 6 bases, V lost 6 bases, and 7 bases had no gene match. This CDR3 comprises 14 residues. CDR1 is MNHNS and CDR2 is SASEGT in the germline V gene. DNA of the CDR3: TGTGCCAGCAGCGGACAGGGAAAAGTTCAGCCCCAGCATTTT. As protein: CASSGQGKVQPQHF.

The chain employs TRBV20-1 and TRBJ2-7, with 8 bases lining up with TRBD2. CDR3 length: 15 amino acids. The germline V gene has CDR1 DFQATT and CDR2 SNEGSKA (reference sequence). CDR3 bases: TGCGGTCGCTCAAAATTTAGCGGGAAGCCAAACGAGCAGTACTTC. Its protein product is CGRSKFSGKPNEQYF.

In this sample, this clonotype turned up once. J is TRBJ2-5 and V is TRBV6-2 or TRBV6-3; 11 positions match TRBD2. The V segment lost 7 bases and the J segment 6 bases; nucleotides outside the gene matches: 10. Looked up from germline, CDR1 is MNHEY and CDR2 is SVGEGT. The CDR3 is 15 residues long. The CDR3 DNA sequence: TGTGCCAGCACCCTAACTAGCGGGGGTTCAAAGACCCAGTACTTC. Translation: CASTLTSGGSKTQYF.

This chain connects TRBV6-5 to TRBJ2-5; no firm D call. V was clipped by 4 bases and J by 7 bases, with 13 bases between them. Germline V lookup: CDR1 MNHEY, CDR2 SVGAGI. The CDR3 has 13 residues. The CDR3 nucleotides read TGTGCCAGCAGTTCCTGGGCCGACGGGACCCAGTACTTC. Amino acid sequence: CASSSWADGTQYF.

The V call is TRBV6-7, the J call TRBJ2-7; possible D gene TRBD1, 5 bases. TRBV6-7 belongs to the ORF category, with a function that is uncertain. V lost 5 bases to trimming and J lost 0 bases, with 11 bases between them. CDR3 size: 14 residues. The CDR3 here is CASSLDSSSYEQYF. CDR3 DNA: TGTGCCAGCAGTCTCGACAGTTCCTCCTACGAGCAGTACTTC.

This chain connects TRBV7-6 to TRBJ2-3, with D perhaps matching TRBD2 (6 bases). Looked up from germline, CDR1 is SGHVS and CDR2 is FNYEAQ. This CDR3 region has 16 residues. V shed 4 bases and J shed 4 bases, with 18 bases lying between them. The CDR3 region has the DNA TGTGCCAGCAGCTCACCTAATTGGGGGGAGGCAGATACGCAGTATTTT. Translated, it gives CASSSPNWGEADTQYF.

This clonotype was counted a few times. V gene TRBV6-1 combines with J gene TRBJ1-1; D remains ambiguous. The CDR3 totals 13 residues. Germline CDR1 and CDR2: MNHNS and SASEGT. V dropped 2 bases and J dropped 0 bases, with 4 bases sitting between them. CDR3 sequence: CASSESVNTEAFF. The CDR3 DNA follows: TGTGCCAGCAGTGAAAGCGTGAACACTGAAGCTTTCTTT.

This chain links TRBV6-1 with TRBJ1-2; the D is unclear. The germline gives CDR1 MNHNS, CDR2 SASEGT. Deletions cut 6 bases from V and 8 bases from J, with 19 bases between. This CDR3 is built from 14 residues. As DNA, the CDR3 is TGTGCCAGCAGCACCCAGCCCTTTCCGGGGGGCTACACCTTC. Translated: CASSTQPFPGGYTF.